This T cell receptor beta chain was observed in a study of T cell changes during pregnancy in multiple sclerosis. Sequenced by immunoSEQ multiplex PCR; TCRdb stores in-frame clones only, minus some. Of tens of thousands of clones in the sample, 90% to 95% are singletons; the top ten hold roughly 3%. This specimen consisted of CD8+ T cells from peripheral blood mononuclear cells, obtained in the second trimester of pregnancy. This clonotype was obtained from a female donor with multiple sclerosis, enrolled in a pregnancy study.

CDR3 loop: CASSLYIAGGPLYRFDEQFF. The CDR3 DNA reads as TGTGCCAGCAGCTTATATATAGCGGGAGGGCCCTTGTATAGATTCGATGAGCAGTTCTTC. The genes are TRBV13 and TRBJ2-1, with 11 bases fitting TRBD2. Trimming removed 2 bases from V and 8 bases from J; junction bases left unmatched: 20. The CDR3 loop spans 20 amino acids. Germline V CDR1 and CDR2: PRHDT, FYEKMQ (reference sequence).